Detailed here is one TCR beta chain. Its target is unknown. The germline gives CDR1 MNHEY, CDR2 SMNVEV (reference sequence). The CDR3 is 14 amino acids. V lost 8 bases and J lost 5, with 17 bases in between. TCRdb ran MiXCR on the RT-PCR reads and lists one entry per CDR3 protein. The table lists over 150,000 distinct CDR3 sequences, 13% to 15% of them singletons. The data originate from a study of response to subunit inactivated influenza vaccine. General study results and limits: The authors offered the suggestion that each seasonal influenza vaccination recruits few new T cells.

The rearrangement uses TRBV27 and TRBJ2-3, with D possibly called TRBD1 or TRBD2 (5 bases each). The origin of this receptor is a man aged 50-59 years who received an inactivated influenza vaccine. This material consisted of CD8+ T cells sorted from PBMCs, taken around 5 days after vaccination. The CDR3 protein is CASRSMDGGDTQYF. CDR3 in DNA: TGTGCCAGCCGTTCAATGGATGGGGGAGATACGCAGTATTTT.